Sequencing of this T cell receptor (beta chain) was carried out in a study of T-cell reconstitution after alpha-beta-depleted transplantation in children (dated by TCRdb to between 2015 and 2016). Study-wide context: T-cell immune reconstitution after TCRalphabeta/CD19-depleted allogeneic hematopoietic cell transplantation in children was quantitatively tracked in the study by means of TCR repertoire profiling.

The CDR3 starts with the cysteine, ends with the phenylalanine, and has 13 residues. Only the CDR3 DNA is retained, 39 bases long and in frame from the first base. Reading the germline V gene gives CDR1 SGHRS and CDR2 YFSETQ. Trimming removed 4 bases from V and 2 bases from J, leaving 9 bases between the germline ends. Overall study outcomes, separate from this receptor: Over subsequent months, a decline in hyperexpanded clone frequencies was noted, and after one year, T-cell counts and TCRbeta diversity were mostly ascribed to newly produced T cells. The apparently early recovery of alphabetaT-cell counts about two months after transplant reportedly depended on only several hundred rapidly expanded clones that came from non-depleted graft cells. In some patients, the high TCRbeta diversity seen at day 60 was put down to recipient T cells and intrathymic progenitors that had survived conditioning.

The treatment or condition label for this specimen denotes: allogeneic hematopoietic cell transplantation with graft depleted of TCRalphabeta T cells and CD19 B cells. TCRalphabeta/CD19-depleted allogeneic hematopoietic cell grafts were given to the transplant recipients, all of whom were children. Points on this clonotype: Its binding antigen is unknown. Base qualities are not at hand, and no much larger clone is one base apart.

The method was PCR. Sequenced on an Illumina HiSeq 2500. TCR library preparation used molecular barcoding, with unique molecular identifiers applied to normalize quantification of the TCRbeta repertoire. TCRdb passed the public sequencing reads through fastp at Q25 and MiXCR, retaining productive beta sequences. Each CDR3 protein appears once, grouped with its most common genes and DNA. The sample includes approximately 500,000 distinct CDR3 sequences, with about a quarter observed a single time. Jointly, the top ten make up 36% of the sample. Sample: PBMCs, taken before TCRalphabeta/CD19-depleted stem cell transplant. Rearrangement joined TRBV5-1 to TRBJ1-2, with a tentative D gene TRBD1 over 5 matching bases. The sequence was collected from a boy under three years old with Wiskott-Aldrich syndrome, due to receive a stem cell transplant. The CDR3 reads as follows: CASSSGDNYGYTF. The nucleotide sequence reads as follows: TGCGCCAGCAGCAGCGGGGACAACTATGGCTACACCTTC.